Listed below are T cell receptor beta chains from one sample, sequenced in a study of T cell changes during pregnancy in multiple sclerosis. Only in-frame clones appear in the TCRdb table, and some are missing; sequencing was by immunoSEQ multiplex PCR. Of 57,000 or so clones listed, roughly 93% are singletons. Here the sequenced sample was peripheral blood, taken in the second trimester of pregnancy. These receptors were obtained from a female donor with multiple sclerosis, enrolled in a pregnancy study. Both conserved end residues are part of each CDR3. The D gene is left open where the match is weak. Expanded clones get a size class; other rows say once, few or many, or leave the size out.

J gene | D gene | clone size | V gene | CDR3 protein | CDR3 DNA
TRBJ2-1 | TRBD1 | NA | TRBV5-3 | CARRIVRGHGNEQFF | TGTGCCAGAAGGATTGTCAGGGGGCATGGGAATGAGCAGTTCTTC
TRBJ1-4 | TRBD1 | NA | TRBV5-1 | CASSSGQGGEKLFF | TGCGCCAGCAGCTCCGGACAGGGCGGGGAAAAACTGTTTTTT
TRBJ2-3 | TRBD2 | NA | TRBV6-5 | CASSYRSGGPDTQYF | TGTGCCAGCAGTTACCGATCGGGGGGGCCAGATACGCAGTATTTT
TRBJ2-2 | TRBD1 | few | TRBV18 | CASSPPGTGGTGELFF | TGTGCCAGCTCACCACCCGGGACAGGGGGCACCGGGGAGCTGTTTTTT
TRBJ1-5 | NA | few | TRBV6-1 | CASSSGYNSNQPQHF | TGTGCCAGCAGTTCGGGATACAATAGCAATCAGCCCCAGCATTTT
TRBJ1-2 | NA | NA | TRBV14 | CASSHRTVGNYGYTF | TGTGCCAGCAGCCACCGGACAGTGGGTAACTATGGCTACACCTTC
TRBJ1-3 | TRBD1 | NA | TRBV7-8 | CASSWTTGGPGNTIYF | TGTGCCAGCAGCTGGACTACAGGGGGCCCTGGAAACACCATATATTTT
TRBJ1-3 | NA | NA | TRBV5-1 | CASSPGGREGNTIYF | TGCGCCAGCAGCCCGGGAGGCCGAGAAGGAAACACCATATATTTT
TRBJ1-1 | TRBD1 | once | TRBV7-3 | CASSLIAGGDTEAFF | TGTGCCAGCAGCTTAATTGCAGGGGGCGACACTGAAGCTTTCTTT
TRBJ1-2 | NA | NA | TRBV5-5 | CASRPHPTIDPGGYTF | TGTGCCAGCAGACCACATCCGACTATCGATCCTGGTGGCTACACCTTC
TRBJ1-6 | NA | NA | TRBV12-2 | CASHPGGPDSYNSPLHF | TGTGCAAGCCACCCGGGGGGCCCGGACTCCTATAATTCACCCCTCCACTTT
TRBJ2-7 | TRBD1 | NA | TRBV19 | CATQQVGQRTEQYF | TGTGCCACCCAACAGGTGGGACAGAGGACCGAGCAGTACTTC
TRBJ2-7 | TRBD1 | NA | TRBV7-9 | CASSPDRESYEQYF | TGTGCCAGCAGCCCCGACAGGGAATCCTACGAGCAGTACTTC
TRBJ1-1 | TRBD1 | NA | TRBV18 | CASSIGTGLEAFF | TGTGCCAGCTCAATAGGGACAGGGCTTGAAGCTTTCTTT
TRBJ2-3 | TRBD1 | once | TRBV7-9 | CASSYGQAPRDTQYF | TGTGCCAGCAGCTATGGACAGGCGCCACGGGATACGCAGTATTTT
TRBJ1-5 | NA | NA | TRBV19 | CASSRCRRGICNQPQHF | TGTGCCAGTAGTAGGTGCAGGAGGGGTATATGCAATCAGCCCCAGCATTTT
TRBJ2-6 | NA | NA | TRBV15 | CATSRDWGLGGPSGANVLTF | TGTGCCACCAGCAGAGATTGGGGTTTGGGAGGCCCCTCTGGGGCCAACGTCCTGACTTTC
TRBJ2-7 | TRBD2 | few | TRBV5-6 | CASSWRGSTRQYF | TGTGCCAGCAGCTGGCGGGGGTCTACGAGGCAGTACTTC
TRBJ1-4 | NA | NA | TRBV5-6 | CASSLVGSSTNEKLFF | TGTGCCAGCAGCTTGGTCGGGAGTTCAACTAATGAAAAACTGTTTTTT
TRBJ2-1 | NA | NA | TRBV27 | CASSPREETYNEQFF | TGTGCCAGCAGTCCACGGGAAGAAACCTACAATGAGCAGTTCTTC
TRBJ1-2 | NA | NA | TRBV5-1 | CASSPMGGRYGYTF | TGCGCCAGCAGCCCGATGGGGGGGCGGTATGGCTACACCTTC
TRBJ2-2 | TRBD1 | NA | TRBV5-6 | CASSLVADVGQVNTGELFF | TGTGCCAGCAGCTTGGTGGCGGATGTGGGACAGGTGAACACCGGGGAGCTGTTTTTT
TRBJ2-1 | TRBD2 | NA | TRBV30 | CAWSTTSGDNEQFF | TGTGCCTGGAGTACGACTAGCGGGGACAATGAGCAGTTCTTC
TRBJ2-5 | NA | NA | TRBV28 | CASSRQIQETQYF | TGTGCCAGCAGCCGACAGATCCAAGAGACCCAGTACTTC
TRBJ1-3 | NA | NA | TRBV9 | CASNSGGRNSGNTIYF | TGTGCCAGCAACTCGGGGGGGCGGAACTCTGGAAACACCATATATTTT
TRBJ2-2 | NA | NA | TRBV5-5 | CASSLDSWNTGELFF | TGTGCCAGCAGCCTCGACAGCTGGAACACCGGGGAGCTGTTTTTT
TRBJ1-5 | NA | NA | TRBV6-1 | CASSWESYSNQPQHF | TGTGCCAGTTCTTGGGAGAGTTATAGCAATCAGCCCCAGCATTTT
TRBJ1-2 | NA | once | TRBV18 | CASSAAWEAYGYTF | TGTGCCAGCTCCGCCGCCTGGGAGGCTTATGGCTACACCTTC
TRBJ2-7 | TRBD1 | NA | TRBV27 | CASSRDRGPYEQYF | TGTGCCAGCAGTAGAGACAGGGGGCCCTACGAGCAGTACTTC
TRBJ1-2 | NA | few | TRBV18 | CASSPTGEGYGYTF | TGTGCCAGCTCCCCTACCGGGGAGGGCTATGGCTACACCTTC
TRBJ1-6 | NA | once | TRBV18 | CASSPDRANNSPLHF | TGTGCCAGCTCACCGGACAGAGCAAATAATTCACCCCTCCACTTT
TRBJ2-3 | NA | once | TRBV7-6 | CASSPKGGRNTQYF | TGTGCCAGCAGCCCTAAGGGGGGGAGAAATACGCAGTATTTT